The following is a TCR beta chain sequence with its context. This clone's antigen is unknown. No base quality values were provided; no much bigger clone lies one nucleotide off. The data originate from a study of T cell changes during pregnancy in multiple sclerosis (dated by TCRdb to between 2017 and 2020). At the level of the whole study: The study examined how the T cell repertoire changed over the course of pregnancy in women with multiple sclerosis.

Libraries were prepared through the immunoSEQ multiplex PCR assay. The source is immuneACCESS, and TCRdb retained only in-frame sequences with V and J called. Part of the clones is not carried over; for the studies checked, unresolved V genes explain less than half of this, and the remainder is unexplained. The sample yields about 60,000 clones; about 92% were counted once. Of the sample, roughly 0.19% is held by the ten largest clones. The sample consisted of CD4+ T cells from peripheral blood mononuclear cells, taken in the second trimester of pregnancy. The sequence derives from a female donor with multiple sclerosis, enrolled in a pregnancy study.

The bases are TGTGCCAGCAGACGTAGGGGGATCGAGAATGAAAAACTGTTTTTT. Its protein product is CASRRRGIENEKLFF. The rearranged chain carries TRBV2 and TRBJ1-4, and perhaps TRBD1 as D gene, on 6 matching bases. Trimming costs V 6 bases and J 5 bases, and their ends lie 16 bases apart. The CDR3 starts with the cysteine, ends with the phenylalanine, and has 15 residues. The kept DNA is CDR3 alone, 45 bases in frame from the first base. For CDR1 and CDR2, the germline V gene lists SNHLY and FYNNEI.